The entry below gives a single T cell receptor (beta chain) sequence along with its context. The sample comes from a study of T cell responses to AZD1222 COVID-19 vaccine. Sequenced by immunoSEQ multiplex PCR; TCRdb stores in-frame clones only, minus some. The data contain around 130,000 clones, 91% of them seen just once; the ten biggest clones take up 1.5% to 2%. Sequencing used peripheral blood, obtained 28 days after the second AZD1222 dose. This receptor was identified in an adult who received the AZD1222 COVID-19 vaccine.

CDR3 nucleotide sequence: TGTGCCATCAGTGAGGGGCCGGACAGGGGCTATGCTCAGCCCCAGCATTTT. Translation gives CAISEGPDRGYAQPQHF. This rearrangement joins TRBV10-3 to TRBJ1-5, with TRBD1 identical over 9 bases. V was pared by 2 bases and J by 6 bases, with 11 bases of the junction left unmatched. CDR3 length: 17 residues. CDR1 is ENHRY, CDR2 SYGVKD, per germline.